Each of the 24 T cell receptor beta chains below was sequenced from the same sample in a study of blood T cell repertoires in COVID-19. Sequenced by immunoSEQ multiplex PCR; TCRdb stores in-frame clones only, minus some. The data show roughly 100,000 clones, around 90% seen once. Source material: peripheral blood. The receptors were sampled from a man aged 50 or older with active COVID-19.

This clone was observed a handful of times. J is TRBJ1-6 and V is TRBV3-1 (or the pseudogene TRBV3-2); D unclear. V was clipped by 2 bases and J by 7 bases, with 12 bases between them. Looked up from germline, CDR1 is LGHDT and CDR2 is YNNKEL (reference sequence). The CDR3 consists of 15 residues. The CDR3 spells CASSQLRRGNSPLHF. CDR3 DNA: TGTGCCAGCAGCCAATTAAGACGGGGAAATTCACCCCTCCACTTT.

This rearrangement joins TRBV5-4 to TRBJ1-2; unclear D gene. Germline lookup yields CDR1 SGHNT and CDR2 YYREEE (reference sequence). The CDR3 is made up of 13 amino acids. V lost 0 bases, J lost 3 bases, and 6 bases lay in between. Written as DNA, the CDR3 is TGTGCCAGCAGCTTGGATATCGACTATGGCTACACCTTC. This translates into CASSLDIDYGYTF.

V usage is TRBV5-1 and J usage is TRBJ1-5; D may be TRBD1 (5 bases). This CDR3 has 15 residues. Germline CDR1 and CDR2: SGHRS and YFSETQ. V lost 4 bases and J lost 5, with 16 bases in between. CDR3 residues: CASSPSGGGHQPQHF. The CDR3 coding sequence is TGCGCCAGCAGCCCTAGTGGGGGGGGACATCAGCCCCAGCATTTT.

The chain links TRBV6-5 to TRBJ2-1, with D possibly TRBD2 on 6 matching bases. Deletions cut 7 bases from V and 10 bases from J, with 17 bases between. The CDR3 extends over 13 amino acids. From germline, CDR1 is MNHEY and CDR2 SVGAGI. The CDR3 loop reads CASKGGGAVEQFF. Here the CDR3 DNA reads TGTGCCAGCAAGGGTGGCGGGGCCGTGGAGCAGTTCTTC.

The chain combines TRBV27 with TRBJ2-2; D is unclear. Germline CDR1 and CDR2: MNHEY and SMNVEV (reference sequence). This CDR3 comprises 16 residues. Trimming shortened V by 2 bases and J by 0 bases, and 10 bases separated the two germline ends. CDR3 sequence: CASSLINFANTGELFF. The DNA for the CDR3 is TGTGCCAGCAGTTTAATTAACTTCGCGAACACCGGGGAGCTGTTTTTT.

This chain connects TRBV6-5 to TRBJ1-1, with no clear D. The CDR3 has 13 amino acids. V lost 8 bases to trimming and J lost 3 bases, with 13 bases between them. CDR1 and CDR2 from the germline V gene are MNHEY and SVGAGI. CDR3 amino acids: CASRRGGDTEAFF. CDR3 DNA sequence: TGTGCCAGCCGCCGGGGTGGGGACACTGAAGCTTTCTTT.

The chain links TRBV24-1 to TRBJ2-5; 7 bases map to TRBD1. The V segment lost 2 bases and the J segment 7 bases; nucleotides outside the gene matches: 6. CDR1 KGHDR and CDR2 SFDVKD come from the germline V gene. The CDR3 has 14 amino acids. CDR3 loop: CATSDSGQVGTQYF. In nucleotides, the CDR3 is TGTGCCACCAGTGATTCCGGACAGGTGGGGACCCAGTACTTC.

V is TRBV27 and J is TRBJ2-7; a possible D gene is TRBD2 (6 bases). This CDR3 is 14 amino acids long. The V end lost 2 bases, the J end lost 3 bases, and 11 bases lay between the germline ends. Germline CDR1 reads MNHEY; CDR2 reads SMNVEV (reference sequence). The CDR3 DNA follows: TGTGCCAGCAGTTTAAAAGGGAGGCTCTACGAGCAGTACTTC. Translated, it gives CASSLKGRLYEQYF.

J is TRBJ2-7 and V is TRBV7-2; a weak D match, TRBD2 (5 bases). V shed 2 bases and J shed 5 bases, with 13 bases lying between them. Looked up from germline, CDR1 is SGHTA and CDR2 is FQGNSA. CDR3 length equals 14 residues. The CDR3 sequence: CASSLRTASDEQYF. The CDR3 nucleotides read TGTGCCAGCAGCTTAAGGACTGCCAGCGACGAGCAGTACTTC.

The chain has TRBV25-1 and TRBJ2-2, with TRBD2 identical over 15 bases. The germline CDR1 and CDR2 sequences are MGHDK and SYGVNS. The CDR3 consists of 16 residues. V trimming: 4 bases; J trimming: 5 bases; junction bases outside the gene matches: 2. The CDR3 sequence: CASSGGLAGGTGELFF. CDR3 nucleotide sequence: TGTGCCAGCAGTGGGGGACTAGCGGGGGGAACCGGGGAGCTGTTTTTT.

The rearrangement joins TRBV5-4 to TRBJ2-7; D is ambiguous. Germline loops: CDR1 SGHNT, CDR2 YYREEE (reference sequence). The CDR3 covers 14 residues. Between the trimmed V and J ends, which lost 0 bases and 1 base, there was a span of 8 bases. The CDR3 is CASSLGWRSYEQYF. The CDR3 DNA follows: TGTGCCAGCAGCTTGGGTTGGAGATCCTACGAGCAGTACTTC.

The chain uses TRBV18 and TRBJ2-7; TRBD1 matches at 7 bases. After removal of 3 bases from V and 0 bases from J, the junction contained 11 bases not matched to a gene. The length of the CDR3 is 17 residues. Germline V gene sequence: CDR1 KGHSH, CDR2 LQKENI. The CDR3 DNA is TGTGCCAGCTCACCTCCGGGACAGTTATCCTACTCCTACGAGCAGTACTTC. It translates to CASSPPGQLSYSYEQYF.

This chain links TRBV5-6 with TRBJ2-7; tentatively, D is TRBD1 (6 bases). CDR3 size: 13 residues. Germline V gene lookup returns CDR1 SGHDT and CDR2 YYEEEE. V was shortened by 5 bases and J by 7 bases, with 16 bases between the two germline ends. In nucleotides, the CDR3 is TGTGCCAGCAGGGTGGTGGGGGCGCGGGAGCAGTACTTC. Residues: CASRVVGAREQYF. The whole variable domain, filled in from reference TRBV5-6 and TRBJ2-7, reads DAGVTQSPTHLIKTRGQQVTLRCSPKSGHDTVSWYQQALGQGPQFIFQYYEEEERQRGNFPDRFSGHQFPNYSSELNVNALLLGDSALYLCASRVVGAREQYFGPGTRLTVT.

This rearrangement joins TRBV5-6 to TRBJ2-2, with D perhaps matching TRBD1 (6 bases). V lost 4 bases and J 4 bases, leaving 20 bases between the germline ends. Germline V gives CDR1 SGHDT, CDR2 YYEEEE. This CDR3 is 17 amino acids long. The CDR3 region has the DNA TGTGCCAGCAGCGGAGAAACTACAGGGTGGTCCACCGGGGAGCTGTTTTTT. Its protein product is CASSGETTGWSTGELFF.

The rearrangement joins TRBV5-4 to TRBJ2-2; the D is unclear. CDR1 and CDR2 (germline): SGHNT, YYREEE (reference sequence). This CDR3 has 16 amino acids. The V end lost 5 bases, the J end lost 4 bases, and 18 bases lay between the germline ends. CDR3 nucleotide sequence: TGTGCCAGCAGTTCGGAAGGCTCTAGTCCCACCGGGGAGCTGTTTTTT. This encodes CASSSEGSSPTGELFF. Together with reference TRBV5-4 and TRBJ2-2, the CDR3 gives the full variable domain: ETGVTQSPTHLIKTRGQQVTLRCSSQSGHNTVSWYQQALGQGPQFIFQYYREEENGRGNFPPRFSGLQFPNYSSELNVNALELDDSALYLCASSSEGSSPTGELFFGEGSRLTVL.

The V and J genes are TRBV4-1 and TRBJ1-4; D possibly corresponds to TRBD1 (6 bases). Germline CDR1 and CDR2: MGHRA and YSYEKL. CDR3 length: 18 residues. V was pared by 5 bases and J by 5 bases, with 24 bases between. This CDR3 is CASSYRPDRSGNNEKLFF. The CDR3, as DNA: TGCGCCAGCAGCTACAGACCCGACAGGAGTGGGAACAATGAAAAACTGTTTTTT.

This sequence joins TRBV11-2 and TRBJ2-7; D remains ambiguous. The length of the CDR3 is 12 residues. V was clipped by 2 bases and J by 5 bases, with 7 bases between them. Germline values: CDR1 SGHAT, CDR2 FQNNGV. The CDR3 reads CASSLPSNEQYF. Here the CDR3 DNA reads TGTGCCAGCAGCTTACCATCAAACGAGCAGTACTTC.

This chain links TRBV2 with TRBJ2-1; D gene uncertain. The CDR3 length is 12 residues. Germline V gene sequence: CDR1 SNHLY, CDR2 FYNNEI. The V end was cut by 4 bases, the J end by 6 bases, with 7 bases between. The CDR3 spells CASSALVNEQFF. CDR3 bases: TGTGCCAGCAGTGCTCTAGTCAATGAGCAGTTCTTC.

The chain joins TRBV19 to TRBJ1-2, with 7 nucleotides matching TRBD1. The CDR3 sequence is 14 residues long. Germline CDR1 reads LNHDA; CDR2 reads SQIVND (reference sequence). Trimming cost V 5 bases and J 8 bases; bases outside gene matches: 11. CDR3 sequence: CASSATYRGEGYTF. The CDR3 DNA follows: TGTGCCAGTAGTGCCACGTACAGGGGAGAGGGCTACACCTTC.

This clone was recorded a few times. V gene TRBV9 combines with J gene TRBJ1-4; no reliable D call. CDR3 length equals 14 residues. In germline, CDR1 is SGDLS, CDR2 YYNGEE. V was trimmed by 2 bases and J by 5 bases, leaving 10 bases between them. As DNA, the CDR3 is TGTGCCAGCAGCGTCACTCCGGAGAATGAAAAACTGTTTTTT. This gives the protein CASSVTPENEKLFF.

This clone has only a few counts. The chain uses TRBV4-1 and TRBJ1-5; no clear D. CDR3 length: 14 amino acids. Deletions cut 0 bases from V and 7 bases from J, with 10 bases between. Per the germline V gene, CDR1 is MGHRA and CDR2 is YSYEKL. CDR3 protein: CASSQEWAAQPQHF. The CDR3 bases are TGCGCCAGCAGCCAAGAATGGGCCGCCCAGCCCCAGCATTTT.

The V and J genes are TRBV6-6 and TRBJ1-2; 10 nucleotides agree with TRBD1. V lost 8 bases to trimming and J lost 4 bases; unmatched junction nucleotides: 7. The V gene's germline CDR1 is MNHNY and CDR2 SVGAGI (reference sequence). The CDR3 totals 14 residues. CDR3: CASAGGQGVYGYTF. Written as DNA, the CDR3 is TGTGCCAGCGCTGGCGGACAGGGGGTCTATGGCTACACCTTC.

The gene calls are TRBV7-9 and TRBJ1-3; a weak D match, TRBD1 (6 bases). CDR1 and CDR2 from the germline V gene are SEHNR and FQNEAQ (reference sequence). The V end was cut by 5 bases, the J end by 4 bases, with 18 bases between. CDR3 length: 16 residues. As DNA, the CDR3 is TGTGCCAGCAGCCCGAACTCACAGGGTGGAGGAAACACCATATATTTT. Encoded protein: CASSPNSQGGGNTIYF.

Only one count was recorded for this clone. The genes are TRBV6-6 and TRBJ2-7; D perhaps matches TRBD2 (5 bases). CDR3 length: 12 amino acids. V was clipped by 2 bases and J by 3 bases, with 5 bases between them. CDR1 MNHNY and CDR2 SVGAGI come from the germline V gene (reference sequence). The CDR3 coding sequence is TGTGCCAGCAGTTACGAGGGCTACGAGCAGTACTTC. It yields the protein CASSYEGYEQYF.